The 24 T cell receptor beta chains below come from one sample, sequenced in a study of radiotherapy plus CTLA-4 blockade in lung cancer. Assay: immunoSEQ multiplex PCR; the TCRdb copy retains only in-frame clones and omits some. The table lists 70,000 to 95,000 clones, around nine tenths of them singletons. The sample consisted of peripheral blood, taken from a patient treated with radiotherapy plus ipilimumab. These receptors originate from a human donor with non-small cell lung cancer that progressed on radiotherapy plus ipilimumab.

V and J are TRBV13 and TRBJ2-3; tentative D call: TRBD1 (6 bases). V lost 0 bases and J 3 bases, leaving 10 bases between the germline ends. Germline V CDR1 and CDR2: PRHDT, FYEKMQ (reference sequence). CDR3 length: 15 residues. The CDR3 DNA sequence: TGTGCCAGCAGCTTAGGACAGGGTATAACAGATACGCAGTATTTT. Its translation: CASSLGQGITDTQYF.

The chain carries TRBV4-2 and TRBJ1-4, with 9 bases identical to TRBD1. Germline V CDR1 and CDR2: LGHNA, YNFKEQ. There are 15 residues in the CDR3. Losses at the gene ends were 0 bases for V and 7 bases for J; bases not matched to a gene: 3. The chain's CDR3 is CASSQDSGQGEKLFF. The CDR3 region has the DNA TGTGCCAGCAGCCAAGATTCGGGACAGGGTGAAAAACTGTTTTTT.

This rearrangement joins TRBV5-8 to TRBJ1-2; D is possibly TRBD1 (5 bases). CDR1 is SGHTS, CDR2 YDEGEE, per germline. CDR3 length equals 14 residues. V shed 0 bases and J shed 2 bases, with 8 bases lying between them. This CDR3 reads CASSLDQGNYGYTF. Written as DNA, the CDR3 is TGTGCCAGCAGCTTGGATCAGGGAAACTATGGCTACACCTTC.

The chain recombines TRBV29-1 with TRBJ2-3, with 8 bases that match TRBD1. Germline CDR1 is SQVTM and CDR2 is ANQGSEA. The junction had 2 bases not matched to a gene; V was cut back by 3 bases and J by 3 bases. The CDR3 is 13 amino acids. The CDR3: CSVERDRTDTQYF. The CDR3 region has the DNA TGCAGCGTTGAGAGGGACAGGACAGATACGCAGTATTTT.

This clone showed up just once. The J gene is TRBJ1-5, the V gene TRBV10-3, with TRBD1 matching over 9 bases. The CDR3 has 15 residues. CDR1 and CDR2 from the germline V gene are ENHRY and SYGVKD. Trimming removed 0 bases from V and 5 bases from J; junction bases left unmatched: 2. DNA of the CDR3: TGTGCCATCAGTGAGTCGGGACAGGGATATCAGCCCCAGCATTTT. Translating it yields CAISESGQGYQPQHF.

V usage is TRBV29-1 and J usage is TRBJ1-2; D may be TRBD1 (6 bases). V was trimmed by 4 bases and J by 6 bases, leaving 9 bases between them. Per germline, CDR1 SQVTM and CDR2 ANQGSEA. This CDR3 comprises 11 residues. The CDR3 reads CSVGGANGYTF. CDR3 coding DNA: TGCAGCGTTGGGGGGGCGAATGGCTACACCTTC.

Regarding this clone: Other DNA sequences from this sample encode an identical CDR3 as well. V and J are TRBV6-5 and TRBJ1-1; D remains unclear. V was shortened by 0 bases and J by 9 bases, with 8 bases between the two germline ends. The CDR3 totals 12 residues. Looked up from germline, CDR1 is MNHEY and CDR2 is SVGAGI. The CDR3: CASSYSAGQAFF. The CDR3 region has the DNA TGTGCCAGCAGTTACTCGGCAGGCCAAGCTTTCTTT.

The chain uses TRBV27 and TRBJ2-2; 7 bases map to TRBD2. With 3 bases clipped from V and 5 bases from J, the junction kept 6 bases outside the gene matches. The CDR3 sequence is 15 residues long. CDR1 is MNHEY, CDR2 SMNVEV, per germline (reference sequence). In nucleotides, the CDR3 is TGTGCCAGCAGTTTCGGTCAGGGACTAACCGGGGAGCTGTTTTTT. It specifies CASSFGQGLTGELFF.

This chain connects TRBV5-1 to TRBJ2-5; 9 bases are shared with TRBD2. The CDR3 covers 14 residues. V was pared by 4 bases and J by 4 bases, with 5 bases of the junction left unmatched. The V gene's germline CDR1 is SGHRS and CDR2 YFSETQ. The CDR3 is CASSPSGGRETQYF. CDR3 DNA: TGCGCCAGCAGCCCAAGCGGGGGGAGAGAGACCCAGTACTTC.

This chain uses TRBV7-2 with TRBJ1-5, with D perhaps TRBD1 (5 bases). CDR3 length: 15 residues. Trimming took off 5 bases at V and 0 bases at J, with 11 bases between the two ends. Germline V gives CDR1 SGHTA, CDR2 FQGNSA. The CDR3: CASSPDQGSNQPQHF. The CDR3 DNA reads as TGTGCCAGCAGCCCCGATCAGGGTAGCAATCAGCCCCAGCATTTT.

V gene TRBV5-6 combines with J gene TRBJ2-5; 12 bases align to TRBD2. This CDR3 spans 15 amino acids. The germline CDR1 and CDR2 sequences are SGHDT and YYEEEE. The V gene end was trimmed by 4 bases and the J gene end by 1 base; junction bases not matched to a gene: 2. CDR3 in amino acids: CASSPSGRAQETQYF. CDR3 DNA: TGTGCCAGCAGCCCTAGCGGGAGGGCCCAAGAGACCCAGTACTTC.

DNA for the CDR3: TGTGCCAGCAGCCTCAACGCCGGGTCCCGAACGAACTATGGCTACACCTTC. Translating it yields CASSLNAGSRTNYGYTF. The genes are TRBV27 and TRBJ1-2; D remains unclear. The ends were cut back, 6 bases at V and 2 bases at J, with 22 bases in the middle. This CDR3 has 17 amino acids. Germline V lookup: CDR1 MNHEY, CDR2 SMNVEV (reference sequence).

This chain joins TRBV4-1 and TRBJ1-6, with 7 positions matching TRBD1. CDR3 length: 14 residues. J gave up 8 bases and V 0 bases, and 1 base lay outside the gene matches. Per germline, CDR1 MGHRA and CDR2 YSYEKL. The CDR3 reads CASSQEGGYSPLHF. Written as DNA, the CDR3 is TGCGCCAGCAGCCAAGAAGGGGGCTATTCACCCCTCCACTTT.

The DNA of the CDR3 is TGTGCCAGCAGGGATTGGCGAGGCTACACCTTC. Protein product: CASRDWRGYTF. This chain uses TRBV7-2 with TRBJ1-2, with no clear D. V was clipped by 6 bases and J by 8 bases, with 10 bases between them. The CDR3 runs to 11 residues. Germline loops: CDR1 SGHTA, CDR2 FQGNSA.

V is TRBV7-9 and J is TRBJ1-1; D ambiguous. Trimming left V 4 bases short and J 1 base short, with 10 bases between. There are 14 residues in the CDR3. CDR1 and CDR2 (germline): SEHNR, FQNEAQ (reference sequence). CDR3 sequence reads: CASSSGLSNTEAFF. The CDR3 DNA reads TGTGCCAGCAGCTCTGGACTCTCGAACACTGAAGCTTTCTTT.

Turning to this clone: Other nucleotide sequences from this sample produce the same CDR3. J is TRBJ2-5 and V is TRBV6-5, with 7 bases lining up with TRBD1. This CDR3 contains 13 residues. J lost 4 bases, V lost 2 bases, and 1 base had no gene match. Germline lookup yields CDR1 MNHEY and CDR2 SVGAGI. CDR3 sequence: CASSYRGLETQYF. The CDR3 bases are TGTGCCAGCAGTTACAGGGGGCTAGAGACCCAGTACTTC.

The chain is built from TRBV9 and TRBJ2-3; D remains ambiguous. V lost 1 base and J lost 2, with 14 bases in between. The germline V gene has CDR1 SGDLS and CDR2 YYNGEE. This CDR3 comprises 16 residues. The CDR3 DNA reads TGTGCCAGCAGCGTAACTTTTAACCTGGTCACAGATACGCAGTATTTT. This encodes CASSVTFNLVTDTQYF.

This chain connects TRBV6-5 to TRBJ1-3; D uncertain. This CDR3 has 13 residues. Trimming cost V 5 bases and J 0 bases, with 5 bases left between them. The germline V gene encodes CDR1 MNHEY and CDR2 SVGAGI. CDR3 protein: CASSEGSGNTIYF. CDR3 coding DNA: TGTGCCAGCAGTGAGGGCTCTGGAAACACCATATATTTT.

The rearrangement links TRBV25-1 to TRBJ2-3; maybe TRBD2 (5 bases). CDR3 length: 14 amino acids. The germline gives CDR1 MGHDK, CDR2 SYGVNS. The V and J ends lost 8 bases and 3 bases respectively, with 15 bases between them. The CDR3, as DNA: TGTGCCAGCGAGGGCTTGGCGGTGACAGATACGCAGTATTTT. This sequence encodes CASEGLAVTDTQYF. Full variable domain (missing parts from reference TRBV25-1 and TRBJ2-3): EADIYQTPRYLVIGTGKKITLECSQTMGHDKMYWYQQDPGMELHLIHYSYGVNSTEKGDLSSESTVSRIRTEHFPLTLESARPSHTSQYLCASEGLAVTDTQYFGPGTRLTVL.

This clone occurred once. The rearrangement joins TRBV5-1 to TRBJ2-7, with TRBD2 as a possible D gene (6 bases). This CDR3 has 16 amino acids. Germline-derived CDR1 and CDR2 are SGHRS and YFSETQ. Deletions cut 4 bases from V and 2 bases from J, with 19 bases between. For the CDR3, the DNA is TGCGCCAGCAGCCTGGGGGGTCCGATTCTTACCTACGAGCAGTACTTC. Translating gives CASSLGGPILTYEQYF. The variable domain in full, completed from reference TRBV5-1 and TRBJ2-7, reads KAGVTQTPRYLIKTRGQQVTLSCSPISGHRSVSWYQQTPGQGLQFLFEYFSETQRNKGNFPGRFSGRQFSNSRSEMNVSTLELGDSALYLCASSLGGPILTYEQYFGPGTRLTVT.

The DNA of the CDR3 is TGCGCCAGCAGCTTGGATGCCGGGAGGTATATAAACGAGCAGTACTTC. It codes for CASSLDAGRYINEQYF. The gene calls are TRBV5-1 and TRBJ2-7, with 7 bases identical to TRBD2. The germline gives CDR1 SGHRS, CDR2 YFSETQ. This CDR3 spans 16 amino acids. The junction had 11 bases not matched to a gene; V was cut back by 0 bases and J by 5 bases.

The chain joins TRBV7-3 to TRBJ2-3; 7 bases match TRBD1. Germline CDR1 SGHTA, CDR2 FQGTGA. Trimming at V came to 6 bases and at J to 4 bases, leaving 13 bases not matched to a gene. CDR3 length equals 16 residues. In DNA, the CDR3 is TGTGCCAGCAGGTTATCGCAAATCAGGGGGTCAGATACGCAGTATTTT. Protein: CASRLSQIRGSDTQYF.

The chain recombines TRBV10-3 with TRBJ2-1; D perhaps matches TRBD2 (5 bases). V was cut by 0 bases and J by 0 bases, with 9 bases left in between. CDR1 and CDR2 (germline): ENHRY, SYGVKD. The CDR3 has 16 amino acids. The CDR3 DNA reads TGTGCCATCAGTGAGTCGGTTACTAGCTCCTACAATGAGCAGTTCTTC. Translation: CAISESVTSSYNEQFF.

This clone was detected a few times. The CDR3 is CASSRERNTEAFF. The CDR3 coding sequence is TGTGCCAGTAGCAGGGAGAGGAACACTGAAGCTTTCTTT. The chain links TRBV19 to TRBJ1-1, with D possibly matching TRBD1 (5 bases). V lost 6 bases, J lost 1 base, and 9 bases lay in between. The CDR3 runs 13 residues. The germline V gene has CDR1 LNHDA and CDR2 SQIVND (reference sequence).